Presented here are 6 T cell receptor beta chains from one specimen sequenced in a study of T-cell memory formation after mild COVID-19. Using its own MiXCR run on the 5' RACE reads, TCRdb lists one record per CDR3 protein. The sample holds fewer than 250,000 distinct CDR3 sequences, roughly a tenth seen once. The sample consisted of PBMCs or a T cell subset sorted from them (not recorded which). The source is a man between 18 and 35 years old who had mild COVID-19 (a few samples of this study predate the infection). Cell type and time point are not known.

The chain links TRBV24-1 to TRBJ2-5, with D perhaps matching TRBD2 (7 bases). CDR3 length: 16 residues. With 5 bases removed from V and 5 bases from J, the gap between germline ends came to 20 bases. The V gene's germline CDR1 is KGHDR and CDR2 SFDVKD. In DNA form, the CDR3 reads TGTGCCACCAGTGCCATACAGGGCGGGGGTGACGAGACCCAGTACTTC. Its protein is CATSAIQGGGDETQYF.

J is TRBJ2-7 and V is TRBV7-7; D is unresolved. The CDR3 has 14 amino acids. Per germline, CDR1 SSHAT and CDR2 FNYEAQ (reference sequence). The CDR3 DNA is TGTGCTAGCAGCTTAGGTACCCTACCAGGCGAGCAGTACGTC. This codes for CASSLGTLPGEQYV.

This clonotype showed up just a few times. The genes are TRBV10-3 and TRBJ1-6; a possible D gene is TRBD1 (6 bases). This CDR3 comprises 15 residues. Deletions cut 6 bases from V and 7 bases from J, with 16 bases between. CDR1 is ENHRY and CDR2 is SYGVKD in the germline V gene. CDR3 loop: CAIRRQDPFNSPLHF. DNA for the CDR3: TGTGCCATCAGGCGACAGGACCCCTTCAATTCACCCCTCCACTTT.

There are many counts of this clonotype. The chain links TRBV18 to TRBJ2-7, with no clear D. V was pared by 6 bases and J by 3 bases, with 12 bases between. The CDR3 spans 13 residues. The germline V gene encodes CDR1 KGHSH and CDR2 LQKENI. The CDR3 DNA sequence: TGTGCCAGCTCCACCGGCAGCAACTACGAGCAGTACTTC. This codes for CASSTGSNYEQYF. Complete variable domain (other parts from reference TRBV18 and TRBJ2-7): NAGVMQNPRHLVRRRGQEARLRCSPMKGHSHVYWYRQLPEEGLKFMVYLQKENIIDESGMPKERFSAEFPKEGPSILRIQQVVRGDSAAYFCASSTGSNYEQYFGPGTRLTVT.

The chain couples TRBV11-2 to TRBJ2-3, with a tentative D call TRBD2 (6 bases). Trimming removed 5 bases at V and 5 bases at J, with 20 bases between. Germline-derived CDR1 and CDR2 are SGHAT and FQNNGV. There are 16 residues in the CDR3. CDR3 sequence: CASSPRGLSMGDTQYF. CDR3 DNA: TGTGCCAGCAGCCCCCGGGGACTCTCTATGGGAGATACGCAGTATTTT.

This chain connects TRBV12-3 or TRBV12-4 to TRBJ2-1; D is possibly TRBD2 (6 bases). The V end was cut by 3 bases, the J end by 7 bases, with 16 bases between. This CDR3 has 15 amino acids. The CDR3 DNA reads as TGTGCCAGCAGTTTCTCTGGGGGGAGTGGGAATGAGCAGTTCTTC. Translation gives CASSFSGGSGNEQFF.